These 21 T cell receptor beta chains were sequenced from one sample in a study of a mutant IDH1 vaccine in newly diagnosed glioma. The protocol was immunoSEQ multiplex PCR, while the TCRdb copy is restricted to in-frame clones and leaves out a portion. The sample carries around 56,000 clones, around 92% recorded once. Documented time point: baseline, week 1 (first vaccination visit). Treatment of the sample: pre-vaccination baseline after standard-of-care therapy. Material: PBMCs, obtained from a glioma patient treated with radiotherapy, temozolomide or both. Receptor source: a man aged 45-65 years with glioma.

The rearrangement links TRBV9 to TRBJ2-5; D might be TRBD1 (5 bases). CDR1 SGDLS and CDR2 YYNGEE come from the germline V gene. The ends were cut back, 0 bases at V and 4 bases at J, with 13 bases in the middle. This CDR3 region has 15 residues. CDR3 protein: CASSVEGQGRETQYF. CDR3 DNA sequence: TGTGCCAGCAGCGTAGAGGGGCAGGGTAGAGAGACCCAGTACTTC.

This clone appeared a few times. The gene calls are TRBV14 and TRBJ2-2; weak D call: TRBD2 (6 bases). Germline-derived CDR1 and CDR2 are SGHDN and FVKESK. Trimming took 5 bases from V and 6 from J, leaving 13 bases between them. The CDR3 extends over 14 amino acids. CDR3 DNA sequence: TGTGCCAGCAGCAGTTTGGGGGGACCCGGGGAGCTGTTTTTT. It yields the protein CASSSLGGPGELFF.

The CDR3 nucleotides read TGTGCCAGCAGCCTCCGGGACAGGCGAACCTACGAGCAGTACTTC. Protein product: CASSLRDRRTYEQYF. The V gene is TRBV7-8, the J gene TRBJ2-7; 8 nucleotides line up with TRBD1. Germline values: CDR1 SGHVS, CDR2 FQNEAQ. Trimming cost V 5 bases and J 2 bases; bases outside gene matches: 8. CDR3 length: 15 residues.

The chain combines TRBV7-9 with TRBJ1-6, with 8 bases matching TRBD1. Per the germline V gene, CDR1 is SEHNR and CDR2 is FQNEAQ (reference sequence). V shed 5 bases and J 3 bases; nucleotides not matched to a gene: 3. The CDR3 is made up of 15 amino acids. The CDR3 spells CASSRGQVYNSPLHF. In nucleotides, the CDR3 is TGTGCCAGCAGCAGGGGACAGGTCTATAATTCACCCCTCCACTTT. Using reference TRBV7-9 and TRBJ1-6 for the parts outside the CDR3, the full variable domain is DTGVSQNPRHKITKRGQNVTFRCDPISEHNRLYWYRQTLGQGPEFLTYFQNEAQLEKSRLLSDRFSAERPKGSFSTLEIQRTEQGDSAMYLCASSRGQVYNSPLHFGNGTRLTVT.

V usage is TRBV28 and J usage is TRBJ1-5; TRBD1 matches 10 bases. V lost 10 bases, J lost 5 bases, and 11 bases stayed unmatched. Germline assignment: CDR1 MDHEN and CDR2 SYDVKM. This CDR3 spans 15 amino acids. The CDR3 sequence: CATTTAGTGDQPQHF. The CDR3 coding sequence is TGTGCCACTACAACAGCCGGGACAGGGGATCAGCCCCAGCATTTT.

This clone was picked up one time. This sequence joins TRBV19 and TRBJ2-1; D not resolved. Trimming pared 3 bases from V and 0 bases from J, leaving 9 bases between. Per germline, CDR1 LNHDA and CDR2 SQIVND (reference sequence). This CDR3 region has 15 residues. The CDR3 here is CASSISPGSYNEQFF. The DNA for the CDR3 is TGTGCCAGTAGTATCTCCCCGGGCTCCTACAATGAGCAGTTCTTC.

The CDR3 nucleotides are TGTGCCAGGGTTCCGGGACAGGGTTACGAGCAGTACTTC. Protein product: CARVPGQGYEQYF. The chain joins TRBV19 to TRBJ2-7; 9 bases align to TRBD1. CDR1 is LNHDA and CDR2 is SQIVND in the germline V gene (reference sequence). V shed 9 bases and J 4 bases; nucleotides not matched to a gene: 7. CDR3 size: 13 residues.

The chain recombines TRBV13 with TRBJ2-3, with 7 bases matching TRBD2. The CDR3 covers 13 residues. The J segment lost 6 bases and the V segment lost 5 bases, leaving 5 bases of the junction unmatched. CDR1 and CDR2 from the germline V gene are PRHDT and FYEKMQ (reference sequence). The CDR3 DNA reads as TGTGCCAGCAGCCAGACTAGCTGGGATACGCAGTATTTT. It is translated as CASSQTSWDTQYF.

The rearrangement links TRBV4-3 to TRBJ2-6; D is unresolved. CDR3 length equals 18 residues. V was clipped by 1 base and J by 0 bases, with 13 bases between them. Germline V CDR1 and CDR2: LGHNA, YSLEER. The CDR3 loop reads CASSQAVHSPSGANVLTF. For the CDR3, the DNA is TGCGCCAGCAGCCAAGCTGTTCACTCCCCCTCTGGGGCCAACGTCCTGACTTTC.

The chain uses TRBV4-2 and TRBJ2-2, with TRBD2 matching 8 bases. The CDR3 contains 16 residues. In germline, CDR1 is LGHNA, CDR2 YNFKEQ. V lost 0 bases and J lost 7; bases outside the gene matches: 7. The CDR3 DNA is TGTGCCAGCAGCCAAGATCGACTAGCGACCGTCGGGGAGCTGTTTTTT. This codes for CASSQDRLATVGELFF.

The chain recombines TRBV6-1 with TRBJ2-1, with 8 positions matching TRBD1. The CDR3 is 13 residues long. Germline CDR1 and CDR2: MNHNS and SASEGT. V lost 6 bases to trimming and J lost 6 bases; unmatched junction nucleotides: 4. The CDR3 sequence is CASRVGQANEQFF. The CDR3 nucleotides are TGTGCCAGCAGGGTGGGACAGGCCAATGAGCAGTTCTTC.

The rearrangement links TRBV7-6 to TRBJ2-7, with D perhaps assigned TRBD1 or TRBD2 (6 bases each). This CDR3 is 16 amino acids long. V dropped 4 bases and J dropped 1 base, with 17 bases sitting between them. The germline V gene has CDR1 SGHVS and CDR2 FNYEAQ. In nucleotides, the CDR3 is TGTGCCAGCAGCTCAGCGAGGGGGGACATTTCCTACGAGCAGTACTTC. Its translation is CASSSARGDISYEQYF.

This clone was found once. The chain carries TRBV5-8 and TRBJ2-3; TRBD2 is a possible D gene (6 bases). V was pared by 4 bases and J by 2 bases, with 11 bases between. CDR3 size: 14 residues. Germline values: CDR1 SGHTS, CDR2 YDEGEE. This CDR3 reads CASSTGLYTDTQYF. The CDR3, as DNA: TGTGCCAGCAGCACGGGACTTTACACAGATACGCAGTATTTT.

This clone showed up just once. The gene calls are TRBV6-6 and TRBJ1-5; no clear D. CDR3 length: 16 amino acids. Germline V CDR1 and CDR2: MNHNY, SVGAGI (reference sequence). The V gene lost 0 bases and the J gene lost 0 bases, with 9 bases spanning the gap. CDR3 residues: CASSYSSQPSNQPQHF. CDR3 nucleotides: TGTGCCAGCAGTTACTCGAGTCAACCTAGCAATCAGCCCCAGCATTTT.

This clone was recorded a few times. This chain joins TRBV29-1 and TRBJ2-4; TRBD2 agrees at 12 bases. The CDR3 has 13 residues. The germline CDR1 and CDR2 sequences are SQVTM and ANQGSEA. Losses at the gene ends were 6 bases for V and 7 bases for J; bases not matched to a gene: 4. In nucleotides, the CDR3 is TGCAGCGTGAGACTAGCGGGAGTTAACATTCAGTACTTC. Encoded protein: CSVRLAGVNIQYF.

The J gene is TRBJ2-7, the V gene TRBV10-2; TRBD1 matches at 7 bases. CDR1 and CDR2 (germline): WSHSY, SAAADI. CDR3 size: 14 residues. J gave up 3 bases and V 6 bases, and 8 bases lay outside the gene matches. CDR3 loop: CASRPDRDYYEQYF. DNA for the CDR3: TGCGCCAGCAGACCCGACAGGGATTACTACGAGCAGTACTTC.

V gene TRBV2 combines with J gene TRBJ1-1; maybe TRBD1 (5 bases). Between the trimmed V and J ends, which lost 8 bases and 3 bases, there was a span of 16 bases. Per germline, CDR1 SNHLY and CDR2 FYNNEI. This CDR3 has 14 residues. DNA of the CDR3: TGTGCCAGCGGGGACGGGGAAGGGGACACTGAAGCTTTCTTT. Encoded protein: CASGDGEGDTEAFF.

The rearrangement joins TRBV6-1 to TRBJ2-7, with D tentatively TRBD1 or TRBD2 (5 bases each). V was cut by 7 bases and J by 9 bases, with 19 bases left in between. The CDR3 extends over 13 amino acids. The germline gives CDR1 MNHNS, CDR2 SASEGT. The CDR3 region is CASNRPDRDAQYF. For the CDR3, the DNA is TGTGCCAGCAACAGGCCGGATCGGGATGCGCAGTACTTC.

The genes are TRBV15 and TRBJ2-7; perhaps D is TRBD1 or TRBD2 (5 bases each). This CDR3 region has 16 residues. Trimming removed 1 base at V and 6 bases at J, with 19 bases between. Germline values: CDR1 LNHNV, CDR2 YYDKDF (reference sequence). In nucleotides, the CDR3 is TGTGCCACCAGCAGAGGGGGGTGGGGAGCTGGGTCCGAGCAGTACTTC. The encoded protein is CATSRGGWGAGSEQYF.

This sequence joins TRBV7-2 and TRBJ2-3, with D possibly TRBD2 on 11 matching bases. Trimming took 3 bases from V and 6 from J, leaving 28 bases between them. The CDR3 runs to 19 residues. Germline loops: CDR1 SGHTA, CDR2 FQGNSA. The CDR3 loop reads CASSLWTGGLADRRDTQYF. CDR3 DNA sequence: TGTGCCAGCAGCTTGTGGACAGGGGGACTAGCGGATCGGCGGGATACGCAGTATTTT.

This chain links TRBV18 with TRBJ2-5, with TRBD1 matching over 7 bases. The CDR3 sequence is 15 residues long. Germline values: CDR1 KGHSH, CDR2 LQKENI. The trim removed 0 bases at V and 4 bases at J, leaving 5 bases unmatched. The CDR3 region is CASSPPKGARETQYF. CDR3 DNA: TGTGCCAGCTCACCACCGAAGGGGGCCCGAGAGACCCAGTACTTC.